This T cell receptor (beta chain) was observed in a study of identical twins. Study-wide points: Clonotypes of the beta chain that were abundant in cord blood carried fewer insertions (memory repertoires showed none).

V gave up 11 bases and J gave up 6 bases; unmatched junction bases: 14. This CDR3 has 15 residues. Notes on this clonotype: Its antigen is still unknown.

MiXCR, applied by TCRdb to the 5' RACE reads, yields one record per CDR3 protein. The sample lists 400,000 to 500,000 distinct CDR3 sequences; over 11% were seen once. These data were also filed under a second study, of yellow fever vaccine responses in identical twins.

The clonotype comes from a woman aged 18-30 years in good health. The source material was CD4+ T cells sorted from blood. The chain combines TRBV12-3 or TRBV12-4 with TRBJ2-3; 10 bases are a match to TRBD1. In DNA form, the CDR3 reads TGTGCCTGTAGATCGACAGGGGGCAGAGGGGATACGCAGTATTTT. This translates into CACRSTGGRGDTQYF.